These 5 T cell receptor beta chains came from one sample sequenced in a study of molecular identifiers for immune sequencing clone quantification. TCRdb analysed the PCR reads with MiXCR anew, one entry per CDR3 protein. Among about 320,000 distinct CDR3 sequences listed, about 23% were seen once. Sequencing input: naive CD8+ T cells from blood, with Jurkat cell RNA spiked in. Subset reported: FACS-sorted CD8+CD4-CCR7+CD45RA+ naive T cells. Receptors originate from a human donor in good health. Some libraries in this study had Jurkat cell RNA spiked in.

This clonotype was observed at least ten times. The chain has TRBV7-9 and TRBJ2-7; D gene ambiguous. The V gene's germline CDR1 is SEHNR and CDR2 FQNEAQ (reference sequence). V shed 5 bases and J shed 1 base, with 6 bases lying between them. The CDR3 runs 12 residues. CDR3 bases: TGTGCCAGCAGCCCCGTGTCCTACGAGCAGTACTTC. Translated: CASSPVSYEQYF.

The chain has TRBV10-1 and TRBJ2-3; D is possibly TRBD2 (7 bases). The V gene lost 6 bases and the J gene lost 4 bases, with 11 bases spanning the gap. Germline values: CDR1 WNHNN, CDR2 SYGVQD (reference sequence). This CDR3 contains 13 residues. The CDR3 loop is CASRGGASDTQYF. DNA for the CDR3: TGCGCCAGCAGGGGGGGGGCCTCAGATACGCAGTATTTT.

The CDR3 spells CASSLARAGSYNEQFF. The CDR3 DNA reads as TGTGCCAGCAGCTTAGCAAGGGCAGGGTCCTACAATGAGCAGTTCTTC. The V call is TRBV11-3, the J call TRBJ2-1; a weak D match, TRBD1 (5 bases). Per germline, CDR1 SGHNT and CDR2 YENEEA. V was clipped by 1 base and J by 1 base, with 11 bases between them. CDR3 size: 16 residues. The variable domain in full, completed from reference TRBV11-3 and TRBJ2-1, reads EAGVVQSPRYKIIEKKQPVAFWCNPISGHNTLYWYLQNLGQGPELLIRYENEEAVDDSQLPKDRFSAERLKGVDSTLKIQPAELGDSAVYLCASSLARAGSYNEQFFGPGTRLTVL.

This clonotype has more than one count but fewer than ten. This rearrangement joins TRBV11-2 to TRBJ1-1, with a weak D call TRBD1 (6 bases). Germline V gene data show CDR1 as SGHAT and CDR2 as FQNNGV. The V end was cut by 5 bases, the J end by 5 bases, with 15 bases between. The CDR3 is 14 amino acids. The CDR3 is CASSPRGGATEAFF. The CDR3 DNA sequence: TGTGCCAGCAGCCCCCGAGGGGGGGCGACTGAAGCTTTCTTT. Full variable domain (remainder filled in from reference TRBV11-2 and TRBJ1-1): EAGVAQSPRYKIIEKRQSVAFWCNPISGHATLYWYQQILGQGPKLLIQFQNNGVVDDSQLPKDRFSAERLKGVDSTLKIQPAKLEDSAVYLCASSPRGGATEAFFGQGTRLTVV.

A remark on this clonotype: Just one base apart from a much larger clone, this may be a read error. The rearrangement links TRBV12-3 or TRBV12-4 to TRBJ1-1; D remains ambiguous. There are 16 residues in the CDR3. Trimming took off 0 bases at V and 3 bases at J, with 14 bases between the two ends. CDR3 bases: TGTGCCAGCAGTTTAGCTGCCCCCTACCCGGACACTGAAGCTTTCTTT. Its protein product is CASSLAAPYPDTEAFF.